The entry below gives a single T cell receptor (beta chain) sequence along with its context. Its antigen is not known. The sample comes from a study of neoadjuvant anti-PD-1 for oral cavity cancer. Trimming left V 7 bases short and J 6 bases short, with 13 bases between. The CDR3 sequence is 12 residues long. The germline V gene has CDR1 SGHTA and CDR2 FQGNSA. Measured with immunoSEQ multiplex PCR; TCRdb has only the in-frame clones, and not every one. The sample includes 80,000 to 95,000 clones, about 84% of them seen just once. Study-wide findings and caveats: Higher pretreatment Treg/Th17 ratios tracked higher pretreatment blood clonality.

The TCR originated in a person aged 40 to 85 with oral cavity squamous cell carcinoma. Material: PBMCs, obtained before nivolumab (anti-PD-1) treatment. V usage is TRBV7-2 and J usage is TRBJ2-7; D perhaps matches TRBD1 (5 bases). The CDR3 DNA is TGTGCCAGCACAGTCCAGGGTGGCGAGCAGTACTTC. This codes for CASTVQGGEQYF.